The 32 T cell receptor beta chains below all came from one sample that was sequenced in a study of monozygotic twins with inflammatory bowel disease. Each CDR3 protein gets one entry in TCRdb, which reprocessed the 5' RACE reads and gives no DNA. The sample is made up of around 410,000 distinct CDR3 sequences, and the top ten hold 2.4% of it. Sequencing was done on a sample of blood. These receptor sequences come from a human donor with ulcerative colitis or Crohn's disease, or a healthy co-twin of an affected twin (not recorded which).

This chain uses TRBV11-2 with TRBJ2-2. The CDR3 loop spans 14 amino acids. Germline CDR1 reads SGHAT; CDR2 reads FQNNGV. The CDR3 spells CASSLVGLAGELFF.

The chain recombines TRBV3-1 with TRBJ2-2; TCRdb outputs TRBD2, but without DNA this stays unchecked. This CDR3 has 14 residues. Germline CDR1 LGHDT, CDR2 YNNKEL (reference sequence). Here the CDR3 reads CASIGEPNTGELFF.

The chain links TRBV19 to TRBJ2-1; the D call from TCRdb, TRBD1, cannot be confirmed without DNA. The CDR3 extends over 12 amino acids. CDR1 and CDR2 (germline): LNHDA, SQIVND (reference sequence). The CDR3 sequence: CAIGPGVGEQFF.

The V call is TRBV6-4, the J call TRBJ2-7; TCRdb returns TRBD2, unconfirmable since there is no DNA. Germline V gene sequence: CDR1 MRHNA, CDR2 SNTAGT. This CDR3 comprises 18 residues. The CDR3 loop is CASTAVGRGVLLNYEQYF.

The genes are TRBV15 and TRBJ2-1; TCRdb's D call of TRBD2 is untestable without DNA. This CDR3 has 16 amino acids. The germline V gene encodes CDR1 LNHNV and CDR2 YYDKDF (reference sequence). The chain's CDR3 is CATSRDRRANPNEQFF. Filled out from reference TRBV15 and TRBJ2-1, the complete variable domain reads DAMVIQNPRYQVTQFGKPVTLSCSQTLNHNVMYWYQQKSSQAPKLLFHYYDKDFNNEADTPDNFQSRRPNTSFCFLDIRSPGLGDTAMYLCATSRDRRANPNEQFFGPGTRLTVL.

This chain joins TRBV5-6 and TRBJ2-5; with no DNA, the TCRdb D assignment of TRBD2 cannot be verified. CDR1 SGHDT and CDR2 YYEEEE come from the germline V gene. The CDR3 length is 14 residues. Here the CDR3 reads CASSFGGRGETQYF.

This CDR3 reads CASTRAGQQETQYF. The genes are TRBV2 and TRBJ2-5; the TCRdb call, TRBD1, lacks DNA for checking. Germline values: CDR1 SNHLY, CDR2 FYNNEI. This CDR3 has 14 residues.

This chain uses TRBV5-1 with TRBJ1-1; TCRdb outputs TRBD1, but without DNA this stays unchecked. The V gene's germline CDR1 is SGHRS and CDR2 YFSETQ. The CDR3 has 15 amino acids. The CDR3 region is CASSFQGVMNTEAFF.

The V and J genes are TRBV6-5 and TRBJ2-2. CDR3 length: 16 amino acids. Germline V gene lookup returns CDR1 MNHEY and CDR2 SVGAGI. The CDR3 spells CASSYSKWGNTGELFF.

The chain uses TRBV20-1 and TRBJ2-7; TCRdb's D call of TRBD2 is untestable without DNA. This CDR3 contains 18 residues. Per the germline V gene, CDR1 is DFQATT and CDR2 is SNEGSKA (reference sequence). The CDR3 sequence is CSALPWETSGSSPYEQYF.

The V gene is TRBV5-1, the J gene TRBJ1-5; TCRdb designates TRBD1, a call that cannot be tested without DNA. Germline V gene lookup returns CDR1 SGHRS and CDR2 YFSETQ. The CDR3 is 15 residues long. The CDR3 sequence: CASSLRGDSNQPQHF.

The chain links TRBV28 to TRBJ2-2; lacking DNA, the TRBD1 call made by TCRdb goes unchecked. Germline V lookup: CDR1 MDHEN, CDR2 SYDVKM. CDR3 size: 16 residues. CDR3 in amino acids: CASSTPGTGHTGELFF.

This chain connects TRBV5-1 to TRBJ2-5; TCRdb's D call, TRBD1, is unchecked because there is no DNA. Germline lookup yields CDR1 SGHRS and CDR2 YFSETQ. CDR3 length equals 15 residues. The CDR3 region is CASSLTSNRQETQYF.

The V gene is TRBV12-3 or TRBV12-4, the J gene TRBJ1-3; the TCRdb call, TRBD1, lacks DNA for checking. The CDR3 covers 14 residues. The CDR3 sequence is CASSSWGSGNTIYF.

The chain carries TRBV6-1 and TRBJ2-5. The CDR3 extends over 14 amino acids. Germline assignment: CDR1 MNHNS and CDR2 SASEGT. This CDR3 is CASSESSLMGTQYF.

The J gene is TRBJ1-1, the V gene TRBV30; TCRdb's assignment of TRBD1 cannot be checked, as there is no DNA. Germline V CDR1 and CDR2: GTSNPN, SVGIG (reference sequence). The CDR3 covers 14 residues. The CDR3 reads CASSAGTALTEAFF.

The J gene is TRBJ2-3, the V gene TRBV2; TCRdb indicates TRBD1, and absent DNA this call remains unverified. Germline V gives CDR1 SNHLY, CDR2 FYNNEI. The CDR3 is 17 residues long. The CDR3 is CASSDPRDRGRTDTQYF.

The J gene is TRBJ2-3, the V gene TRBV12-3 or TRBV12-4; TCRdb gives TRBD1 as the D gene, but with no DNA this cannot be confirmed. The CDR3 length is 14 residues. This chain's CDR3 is CASSLGSTPRGQYF.

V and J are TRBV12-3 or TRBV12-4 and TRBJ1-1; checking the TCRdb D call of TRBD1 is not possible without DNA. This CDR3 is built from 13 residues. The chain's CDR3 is CASSLYGSGGAFF.

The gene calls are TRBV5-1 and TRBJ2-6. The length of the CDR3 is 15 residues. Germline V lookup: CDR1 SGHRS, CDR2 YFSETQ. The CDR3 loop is CASSREGSGANVLTF.

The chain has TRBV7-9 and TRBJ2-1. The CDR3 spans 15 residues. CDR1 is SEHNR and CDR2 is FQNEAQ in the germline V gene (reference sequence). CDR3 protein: CASSLKASSYNEQFF.

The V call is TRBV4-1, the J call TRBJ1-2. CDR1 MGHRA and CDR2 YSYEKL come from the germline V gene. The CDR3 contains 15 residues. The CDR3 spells CASSQGERGNYGYTF.

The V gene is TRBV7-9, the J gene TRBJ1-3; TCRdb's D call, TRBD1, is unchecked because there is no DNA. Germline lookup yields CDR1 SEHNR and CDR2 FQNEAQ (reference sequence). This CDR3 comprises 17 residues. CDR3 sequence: CASSLGTGVISGNTIYF.

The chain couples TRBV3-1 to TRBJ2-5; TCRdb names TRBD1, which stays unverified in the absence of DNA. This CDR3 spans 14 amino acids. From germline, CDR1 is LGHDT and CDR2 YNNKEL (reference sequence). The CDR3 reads CASSPRVTGETQYF.

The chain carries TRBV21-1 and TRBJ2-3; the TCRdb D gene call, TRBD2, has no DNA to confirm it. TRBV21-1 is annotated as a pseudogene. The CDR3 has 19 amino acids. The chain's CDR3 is CASSKGERGARRRTDTQYF.

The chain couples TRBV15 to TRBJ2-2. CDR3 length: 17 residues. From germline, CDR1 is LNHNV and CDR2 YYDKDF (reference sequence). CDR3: CATSRDRLRTNTGELFF.

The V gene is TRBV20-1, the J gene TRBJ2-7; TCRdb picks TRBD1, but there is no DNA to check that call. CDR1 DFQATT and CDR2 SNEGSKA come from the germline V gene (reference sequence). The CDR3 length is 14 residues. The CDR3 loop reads CSARMGHPRYEQYF.

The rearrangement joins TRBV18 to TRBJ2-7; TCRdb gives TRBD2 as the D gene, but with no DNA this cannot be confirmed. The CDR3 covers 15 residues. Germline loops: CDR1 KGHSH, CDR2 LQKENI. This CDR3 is CASSPRDRSSYEQYF.

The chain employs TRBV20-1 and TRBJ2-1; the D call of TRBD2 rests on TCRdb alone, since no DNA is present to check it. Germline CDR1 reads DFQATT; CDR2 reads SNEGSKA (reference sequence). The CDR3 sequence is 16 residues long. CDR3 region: CSGLGGLAGGWNEQFF.

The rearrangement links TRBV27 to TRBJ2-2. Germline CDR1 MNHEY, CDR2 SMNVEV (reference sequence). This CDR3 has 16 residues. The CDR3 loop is CASSYRRDWNTGELFF.

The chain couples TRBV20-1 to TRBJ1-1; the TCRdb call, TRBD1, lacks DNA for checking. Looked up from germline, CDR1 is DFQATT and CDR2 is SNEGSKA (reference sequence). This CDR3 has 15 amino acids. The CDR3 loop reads CSARDPGQGGTEAFF.

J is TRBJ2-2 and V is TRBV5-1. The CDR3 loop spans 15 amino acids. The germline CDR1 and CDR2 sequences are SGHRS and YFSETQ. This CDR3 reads CASSQRRADTGELFF.